Detailed here is one T cell receptor beta chain. Its antigen has not been determined. No much larger clone is present one base from it, and per-base qualities are unavailable. Instrument on record: Illumina HiSeq 2500. Quantitative 5'-RACE with molecular barcodes was the method used to prepare the TCR beta libraries. Per the authors' processing: To identify disease-linked TCR variants, a new computational method was used, one built on a probabilistic model of VDJ rearrangement. TCRdb reworked the public reads: Q25 trimming with fastp, MiXCR clone assembly, productive beta chains retained. For every CDR3 protein sequence, its rows merge into one entry that carries the most common genes and DNA. The V and J calls were determined by TCRdb, not by the authors. Counted in this sample were some 240,000 distinct CDR3 sequences; 24% of them appeared once. The ten largest clones add up to about 0.6% of the sample.

The sample originates from a study of CD8 T cells in ankylosing spondylitis (dated by TCRdb to 2016 to 2017). Looking at the study overall: The study profiled T cell receptor beta repertoires in healthy donors and ankylosing spondylitis patients to find disease-linked TCR variants. Peripheral blood was sampled, and synovial fluid was also collected from ankylosing spondylitis patients. In total, the full study cohort was made up of 110 or so healthy donors and approximately 24 ankylosing spondylitis patients. Paper-wide results and their limitations: A TCR beta motif of roughly 8 highly homologous amino acid variants appeared characteristic of blood from ankylosing spondylitis patients. A CD8+ phenotype was shown by the disease-linked clones, which were found at relatively low frequencies in peripheral blood. Significant enrichment of the disease-linked clones was reported in matched synovial fluid samples from ankylosing spondylitis patients. Some motif variants had previously been reported in the synovial fluid and blood of reactive arthritis patients, which suggests shared mechanisms of disease initiation.

CDR1 and CDR2 (DFQATT, SNEGSKA) derive from the germline V gene (reference sequence). V and J are truncated by 3 bases and 1 base respectively, leaving an intervening sequence of 4 bases. From its cysteine to its phenylalanine, the CDR3 spans 12 amino acids. The DNA shown is the 36-base CDR3, in frame from base 1. Material: blood, either unsorted or a sorted T cell fraction (not recorded which). This receptor chain uses TRBV20-1 and TRBJ1-5, with the D gene call left open. This clonotype was obtained from a male donor with ankylosing spondylitis or in good health (not recorded which). The base sequence is TGCAGTGCTAGGAAAAGCAATCAGCCCCAGCATTTT. Its protein is CSARKSNQPQHF.